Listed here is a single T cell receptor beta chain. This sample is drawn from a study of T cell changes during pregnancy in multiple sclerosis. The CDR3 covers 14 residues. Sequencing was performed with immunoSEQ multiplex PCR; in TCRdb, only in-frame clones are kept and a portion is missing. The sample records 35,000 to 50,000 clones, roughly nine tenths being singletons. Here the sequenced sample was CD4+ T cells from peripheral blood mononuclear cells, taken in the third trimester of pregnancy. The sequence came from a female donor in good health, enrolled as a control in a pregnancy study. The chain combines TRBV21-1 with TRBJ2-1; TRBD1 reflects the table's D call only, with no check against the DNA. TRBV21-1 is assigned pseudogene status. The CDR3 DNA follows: TGTGCCAGCCTGGCCCCGGGACAGAACAATGAGCAGTTCTTC. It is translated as CASLAPGQNNEQFF.